The rows below give T cell receptor beta chains drawn from one sample of a study of vaccination and CD4 T cells after COVID-19. The antigens for these receptors are not known. One entry per CDR3 protein, called by TCRdb with MiXCR from the PCR reads. The data show 10,000 or so distinct CDR3 sequences, approximately 40% seen once. This material consisted of CD4+ T cells from blood, cultured in vitro, taken after SARS-CoV-2 vaccination. These receptors all come from a human donor who had recovered from COVID-19. Each CDR3 is given with its conserved first and last residue. D genes are given only for firm matches. Only some rows state a clone size, as once, few, many or a class for expanded clones.

V	D	size	J	DNA	CDR3
TRBV4-1	NA	NA	TRBJ1-2	TGCGCCAGCAGCCAACAGGAGGGGAACTATGGCTACACCTTC	CASSQQEGNYGYTF
TRBV5-6	TRBD2	medium-sized	TRBJ2-5	TGTGCCAGCAGCTCAACTAGCGCCCAAGAGACCCAGTACTTC	CASSSTSAQETQYF
TRBV7-9	NA	NA	TRBJ2-7	TGTGCCAGCAGCCTCTACTACGAGCAGTACTTC	CASSLYYEQYF
TRBV4-1	TRBD2	NA	TRBJ2-7	TGCGCCAGCAGCCAGGGACTAGCGGGAGCCTACGAGCAGTACTTC	CASSQGLAGAYEQYF
TRBV7-2	TRBD1	NA	TRBJ1-2	TGTGCCAGCAGCCCGGGGACAGGGGGCTCTGGCTACACCTTC	CASSPGTGGSGYTF
TRBV6-2/TRBV6-3	NA	NA	TRBJ2-7	TGTGCCAGCAAGGGGACGGCGTCCTACGAGCAGTACTTC	CASKGTASYEQYF
TRBV7-2	NA	NA	TRBJ2-3	TGTGCTACGGGGAGAAAATCCACAGATACGCAGTATTTT	CATGRKSTDTQYF
TRBV6-1	TRBD2	medium-sized	TRBJ2-1	TGTGCCAGCAACACCCCCGGGGGGCGGGAGGGGAATACGAATGAGCAGTTCTTC	CASNTPGGREGNTNEQFF
TRBV7-2	NA	large	TRBJ1-2	TGTGCCAGCAGCTTAGAGGCGGGGGTTATAAACTATGGCTACACCTTC	CASSLEAGVINYGYTF
TRBV6-5	NA	NA	TRBJ2-7	TGTGCCAGCAGTTACTCGACGTTCGAGCAGTACTTC	CASSYSTFEQYF
TRBV15	NA	few	TRBJ2-7	TGTGCCACCAGCAGAGATGTTGGAACTAGCTGGCAGTACTTC	CATSRDVGTSWQYF
TRBV5-4	TRBD2	NA	TRBJ2-1	TGTGCCAGCAGCACTTCCGGGACTAGTCGCTTCTATGAGCAGTTCTTC	CASSTSGTSRFYEQFF
TRBV20-1	TRBD2	few	TRBJ2-1	TGCAGTGCTAGTTCCATGGGGGGGAGCTCCTACAATGAGCAGTTCTTC	CSASSMGGSSYNEQFF
TRBV4-3	TRBD1	NA	TRBJ1-2	TGCGCCAGCAGCCAAGAGGTTAACACAGGGGGGGCGGTGATCTATGGCTACACCTTC	CASSQEVNTGGAVIYGYTF
TRBV11-2	NA	NA	TRBJ1-1	TGTGCCAGCAGCTCCCAGACCCCGAACACTGAAGCTTTCTTT	CASSSQTPNTEAFF
TRBV7-2	NA	few	TRBJ1-3	TGTGCCAGCAGCTCCACAGCAGGGTCCGATGGAAACACCATATATTTT	CASSSTAGSDGNTIYF
TRBV11-1	NA	NA	TRBJ2-1	TGTGCCAGCAGCAAAAGGGGTGGGGGCGCCTACAATGAGCAGTTCTTC	CASSKRGGGAYNEQFF
TRBV7-3	NA	NA	TRBJ2-3	TGTGCCAGCAGCCTCAGGGGGGGGGTCACAGATACGCAGTATTTT	CASSLRGGVTDTQYF
TRBV30	NA	NA	TRBJ2-3	TGTGCCTGGGAACCGGGCACAGATACGCAGTATTTT	CAWEPGTDTQYF
TRBV6-1	TRBD1	NA	TRBJ2-2	TGTGCCACGTCCGGAACGGGGGACAGGTCCGTCTATGGGGAGCTGTTTTTT	CATSGTGDRSVYGELFF
TRBV20-1	TRBD2	few	TRBJ2-7	TGCAGTGCTAGAGATCCGAGGACTAGCGGCCAGACCTACGAGCAGTACTTC	CSARDPRTSGQTYEQYF
TRBV7-9	TRBD2	few	TRBJ2-1	TGTGCCAGCAGCGTGGGACTAGCGAGGAATGAGCAGTTCTTC	CASSVGLARNEQFF
TRBV27	TRBD1	NA	TRBJ1-5	TGTGCCAGCAGTTTGTTCGGGACAGGGAATCAGCCCCAGCATTTT	CASSLFGTGNQPQHF
TRBV20-1	NA	few	TRBJ2-1	TGCAGTGCTAGAGTATCAGGCGGGGAGCAGTTCTTC	CSARVSGGEQFF
TRBV27	NA	few	TRBJ1-1	TGTGCCAGCAACCCCTTCGGGGGGGCTCCAAACACTGAAGCTTTCTTT	CASNPFGGAPNTEAFF
TRBV7-8	TRBD1	few	TRBJ2-5	TGTGCCAGCAGTAGGGACAGACGCGACCGGACCCAGTACTTC	CASSRDRRDRTQYF
TRBV6-1	NA	NA	TRBJ1-3	TGTGCCAGCAGTCTGGGAGAGTTCTCTGGAAACACCATATATTTT	CASSLGEFSGNTIYF
TRBV19	TRBD1	NA	TRBJ1-2	TGTGCCAGTAGAGCGGGACAGAATGGCTACACCTTC	CASRAGQNGYTF
TRBV2	NA	NA	TRBJ2-7	TGTGCCACTGGGGGGAGCTCCTACGAGCAGTACTTC	CATGGSSYEQYF
TRBV7-9	NA	NA	TRBJ1-2	TGTGCCAGCAGCCCGAGTAGAGGCTACACCTTC	CASSPSRGYTF
TRBV11-2	NA	once	TRBJ2-4	TGTGCCAGCGGTGGGGGTGATGTCAAAAACATTCAGTACTTC	CASGGGDVKNIQYF
TRBV12-3/TRBV12-4	TRBD1	NA	TRBJ1-2	TGTGCCAGTACAGGACAGGGGGCGATGGATGGCTACACCTTC	CASTGQGAMDGYTF
TRBV27	NA	NA	TRBJ1-3	TGTGCCAGCAGTCCCTACTCTACAGGGTCCAACACCATATATTTT	CASSPYSTGSNTIYF
TRBV6-2/TRBV6-3	TRBD2	NA	TRBJ2-4	TGTGCCAGCAGTCCGTTAGCGGGGAGTAACATTCAGTACTTC	CASSPLAGSNIQYF
TRBV11-2	NA	large	TRBJ1-5	TGTGCCAGCAGCTTCGCAGGGGGCAATCAGCCCCAGCATTTT	CASSFAGGNQPQHF
TRBV27	TRBD1	few	TRBJ2-5	TGTGCCAGCAGTGCAGACAGGGGGACCGCCCAAGAGACCCAGTACTTC	CASSADRGTAQETQYF
TRBV12-3/TRBV12-4	TRBD2	NA	TRBJ2-1	TGTGCCAGCAGACCCGGACTAGTAAGAAACCATGAGCAGTTCTTC	CASRPGLVRNHEQFF
TRBV5-4	TRBD1	medium-sized	TRBJ2-2	TGTGCCAGCAGCTTGGGTAGGCAGGGGGCGATCGGGGAGCTGTTTTTT	CASSLGRQGAIGELFF
TRBV29-1	TRBD2	NA	TRBJ2-5	TGCAGCGTCGACTTATATAGCGGGAGGAGGGGGGAGACCCAGTACTTC	CSVDLYSGRRGETQYF
TRBV20-1	TRBD1	NA	TRBJ1-2	TGCAGTGCTATCAGGGGGCCGGGGGGCTACACCTTC	CSAIRGPGGYTF
TRBV29-1	NA	NA	TRBJ1-2	TGCAGCGTTGAACCTCTGGGGACCCGGGAGGGCTACACCTTC	CSVEPLGTREGYTF
TRBV27	NA	NA	TRBJ2-7	TGTGCCAGCAGTTCGGGGCAGTACTTC	CASSSGQYF
TRBV28	NA	NA	TRBJ1-5	TGTGCCAGCAGTTTAGGGGCAGTGTATTATAGCAATCAGCCCCAGCATTTT	CASSLGAVYYSNQPQHF
TRBV7-2	NA	few	TRBJ2-7	TGTGCCAGCAGCTTATTGAGGCTGCACGAGCAGTACTTC	CASSLLRLHEQYF
TRBV5-1	NA	few	TRBJ1-1	TGCGCCAGCAGCTTGTCGATGGGGTACACTGAAGCTTTCTTT	CASSLSMGYTEAFF